Presented here are 32 T cell receptor beta chains from one specimen sequenced in a study of Ad26.COV2.S vaccination and SARS-CoV-2 variants. The repertoire was sequenced with immunoSEQ multiplex PCR; TCRdb's copy has only in-frame clones and lacks some. The table lists 85,000 to 120,000 clones, over 70% of them singletons. This material consisted of peripheral blood, taken after recovery from COVID-19. All receptors derive from a human donor who had recovered from COVID-19.

This sequence joins TRBV12-3 or TRBV12-4 and TRBJ1-2, with D possibly being TRBD1 (6 bases). Trimming took 3 bases from V and 5 from J, leaving 10 bases between them. This CDR3 is built from 13 residues. CDR3 loop: CASSFSQGYGYTF. The CDR3 DNA is TGTGCCAGCAGTTTTAGCCAGGGGTATGGCTACACCTTC.

The rearrangement links TRBV3-1 (or the pseudogene TRBV3-2) to TRBJ2-7; 9 nucleotides match TRBD1. Germline assignment: CDR1 LGHDT and CDR2 YNNKEL (reference sequence). The CDR3 is made up of 16 amino acids. With 2 bases clipped from V and 2 bases from J, the junction kept 7 bases outside the gene matches. Here the CDR3 DNA reads TGTGCCAGCAGCCAATCCGGGACAGGGTATACCTACGAGCAGTACTTC. Its translation: CASSQSGTGYTYEQYF.

This clone was found a few times. This chain links TRBV30 with TRBJ1-2; D unresolved. Trimming took off 2 bases at V and 3 bases at J, with 13 bases between the two ends. Germline V gives CDR1 GTSNPN, CDR2 SVGIG (reference sequence). The CDR3 is 14 residues long. CDR3 coding DNA: TGTGCCTGGAGTTTAAGGCGTGTGGACTATGGCTACACCTTC. Translated: CAWSLRRVDYGYTF.

This sequence joins TRBV28 and TRBJ2-1, with 12 bases that match TRBD2. The CDR3 extends over 17 amino acids. Trimming cost V 5 bases and J 6 bases; bases outside gene matches: 11. Germline CDR1 is MDHEN and CDR2 is SYDVKM. The CDR3 sequence: CASSPPGLAGGGNEQFF. In nucleotides, the CDR3 is TGTGCCAGCAGTCCCCCGGGGCTAGCGGGGGGGGGCAATGAGCAGTTCTTC.

The chain uses TRBV5-4 and TRBJ2-1; D is ambiguous. Germline V CDR1 and CDR2: SGHNT, YYREEE (reference sequence). V was pared by 0 bases and J by 7 bases, with 5 bases between. The CDR3 contains 12 residues. The CDR3 DNA is TGTGCCAGCAGCTTGGACGGGAATGAGCAGTTCTTC. It specifies CASSLDGNEQFF.

About this clone: Other DNA sequences from this sample encode an identical CDR3 as well. V gene TRBV11-2 combines with J gene TRBJ1-5; D gene ambiguous. The germline CDR1 and CDR2 sequences are SGHAT and FQNNGV. Trimming removed 5 bases from V and 5 bases from J, with 10 bases in between. The CDR3 totals 13 residues. In DNA form, the CDR3 reads TGTGCCAGCAGCCAACAAGCGGATCAGCCCCAGCATTTT. Translating gives CASSQQADQPQHF.

This clone was observed a single time. The chain joins TRBV3-1 (or the pseudogene TRBV3-2) to TRBJ2-3; D is perhaps TRBD2 (7 bases). V was clipped by 3 bases and J by 6 bases, with 16 bases between them. Looked up from germline, CDR1 is LGHDT and CDR2 is YNNKEL (reference sequence). The CDR3 totals 15 residues. The CDR3, as DNA: TGTGCCAGCAGCCATGGGAGGGGGGCCGTCGATACGCAGTATTTT. Protein sequence: CASSHGRGAVDTQYF.

This sequence joins TRBV6-8 and TRBJ2-2; the D is unclear. The CDR3 sequence is 15 residues long. The V and J ends lost 10 bases and 1 base respectively, with 16 bases between them. CDR1 and CDR2 from the germline V gene are MNHGY and SAAAGT. The CDR3 sequence: CATCRRLKNTGELFF. DNA for the CDR3: TGTGCCACCTGTCGCAGACTGAAGAACACCGGGGAGCTGTTTTTT.

Concerning this clone itself: Other nucleotide sequences in the sample specify the same CDR3. The CDR3 reads CASSLGGGVTDTQYF. CDR3 DNA sequence: TGCGCCAGCAGCTTGGGCGGGGGAGTCACAGATACGCAGTATTTT. The genes are TRBV5-1 and TRBJ2-3; 7 bases map to TRBD2. The CDR3 sequence is 15 residues long. Germline-derived CDR1 and CDR2 are SGHRS and YFSETQ. J was trimmed by 2 bases and V by 0 bases; bases with no gene match: 3.

The genes are TRBV16 and TRBJ2-1; tentatively, D is TRBD1 (6 bases). Trimming removed 2 bases at V and 10 bases at J, with 12 bases between. This CDR3 region has 13 residues. Germline V gene sequence: CDR1 KGHSY, CDR2 FQNENV. The CDR3: CASSQGTPWEQFF. DNA for the CDR3: TGTGCCAGCAGCCAAGGGACACCCTGGGAGCAGTTCTTC.

This rearrangement joins TRBV28 to TRBJ1-1, with 7 bases that match TRBD1. Germline CDR1 reads MDHEN; CDR2 reads SYDVKM. With 8 bases clipped from V and 9 bases from J, the junction kept 3 bases outside the gene matches. The CDR3 has 10 amino acids. CDR3 nucleotides: TGTGCCAGCCGGGACAGCCAAGCTTTCTTT. This encodes CASRDSQAFF.

The gene calls are TRBV24-1 and TRBJ1-6; 7 bases are shared with TRBD1. J was trimmed by 10 bases and V by 3 bases; bases with no gene match: 2. CDR1 and CDR2 from the germline V gene are KGHDR and SFDVKD. CDR3 length: 13 amino acids. CDR3 loop: CATSDRQGSPLHF. The CDR3 DNA is TGTGCCACCAGTGATCGACAGGGCTCACCCCTCCACTTT.

CDR3 DNA sequence: TGTGCCAGTAGTAGGTTCCTGGGCGGGGAGCTGTTTTTT. Translation gives CASSRFLGGELFF. The chain couples TRBV19 to TRBJ2-2; D is uncertain. Trimming shortened V by 4 bases and J by 7 bases, and 10 bases separated the two germline ends. The CDR3 contains 13 residues. Per the germline V gene, CDR1 is LNHDA and CDR2 is SQIVND (reference sequence).

The chain has TRBV13 and TRBJ2-7, with 10 bases matching TRBD2. Germline assignment: CDR1 PRHDT and CDR2 FYEKMQ (reference sequence). Trimming removed 7 bases from V and 2 bases from J; junction bases left unmatched: 5. The CDR3 extends over 14 amino acids. The chain's CDR3 is CASKVSGGTYEQYF. DNA of the CDR3: TGTGCCAGCAAGGTTAGCGGGGGGACCTACGAGCAGTACTTC. The full variable domain, with the rest looked up from reference TRBV13 and TRBJ2-7, is AAGVIQSPRHLIKEKRETATLKCYPIPRHDTVYWYQQGPGQDPQFLISFYEKMQSDKGSIPDRFSAQQFSDYHSELNMSSLELGDSALYFCASKVSGGTYEQYFGPGTRLTVT.

V gene TRBV4-2 combines with J gene TRBJ2-1; TRBD2 agrees at 9 bases. Germline CDR1 is LGHNA and CDR2 is YNFKEQ. The length of the CDR3 is 16 residues. Trimming cost V 3 bases and J 0 bases; bases outside gene matches: 3. The CDR3 region has the DNA TGTGCCAGCAGCCAGGAAGCGGGGGGCTCCTACAATGAGCAGTTCTTC. Amino acid sequence: CASSQEAGGSYNEQFF.

CDR3 DNA: TGTGCCAGTAGTACCAGCAGGGCCGCGAACACCGGGGAGCTGTTTTTT. Its protein is CASSTSRAANTGELFF. J is TRBJ2-2 and V is TRBV19, with TRBD1 as a possible D gene (5 bases). Trimming shortened V by 4 bases and J by 0 bases, and 12 bases separated the two germline ends. There are 16 residues in the CDR3. CDR1 is LNHDA and CDR2 is SQIVND in the germline V gene (reference sequence).

The genes are TRBV4-3 and TRBJ2-5, with 9 bases lining up with TRBD2. Germline V gives CDR1 LGHNA, CDR2 YSLEER. Trimming cost V 0 bases and J 5 bases; bases outside gene matches: 7. The CDR3 sequence is 16 residues long. The CDR3 is CASSQDIASGVETQYF. For the CDR3, the DNA is TGCGCCAGCAGCCAAGACATCGCTAGCGGGGTGGAGACCCAGTACTTC.

The gene calls are TRBV28 and TRBJ1-3; D gene ambiguous. CDR3 size: 15 residues. Germline-derived CDR1 and CDR2 are MDHEN and SYDVKM. The ends were cut back, 6 bases at V and 5 bases at J, with 17 bases in the middle. The chain's CDR3 is CASSLTDTRRNTIYF. The CDR3 region has the DNA TGTGCCAGCAGCCTTACGGATACGCGGCGAAACACCATATATTTT.

The rearrangement uses TRBV7-2 and TRBJ2-5; D ambiguous. V lost 3 bases and J lost 2, with 7 bases in between. The CDR3 is 13 amino acids. Germline V lookup: CDR1 SGHTA, CDR2 FQGNSA. The chain's CDR3 is CASSFGVQETQYF. The CDR3 DNA reads as TGTGCCAGCAGCTTTGGGGTACAAGAGACCCAGTACTTC.

This chain connects TRBV6-2 or TRBV6-3 to TRBJ2-3, with D unclear. The CDR3 is 13 amino acids. V lost 6 bases to trimming and J lost 2 bases, with 9 bases between them. From germline, CDR1 is MNHEY and CDR2 SVGEGT. In DNA, the CDR3 is TGTGCCAGCAGCAGGACCCTCACAGATACGCAGTATTTT. Its translation: CASSRTLTDTQYF.

This clone was counted only a few times. J is TRBJ1-4 and V is TRBV5-6; TRBD1 matches at 12 bases. The trim removed 2 bases at V and 4 bases at J, leaving 3 bases unmatched. Germline values: CDR1 SGHDT, CDR2 YYEEEE. The CDR3 has 16 amino acids. DNA for the CDR3: TGTGCCAGCAGCTTCGGGACAGGGGGCTTTAATGAAAAACTGTTTTTT. The encoded protein is CASSFGTGGFNEKLFF.

CDR3 coding DNA: TGTGCCAGCAGTGAAGCCCCCGGCCCGATTTATGGCTACACCTTC. It encodes CASSEAPGPIYGYTF. This chain connects TRBV6-1 to TRBJ1-2, with D unclear. The CDR3 runs to 15 residues. Looked up from germline, CDR1 is MNHNS and CDR2 is SASEGT. With 0 bases removed from V and 5 bases from J, the gap between germline ends came to 13 bases.

J is TRBJ2-2 and V is TRBV28, with 7 bases that match TRBD1. The CDR3 is 15 residues long. Trimming took 3 bases from V and 4 from J; bases not matched to a gene: 5. Germline loops: CDR1 MDHEN, CDR2 SYDVKM. CDR3 in amino acids: CASSLSGGITGELFF. DNA of the CDR3: TGTGCCAGCAGTTTGTCAGGGGGTATCACCGGGGAGCTGTTTTTT.

This chain joins TRBV27 and TRBJ1-1; D possibly corresponds to TRBD1 (5 bases). V was shortened by 6 bases and J by 4 bases, with 12 bases between the two germline ends. Germline CDR1 MNHEY, CDR2 SMNVEV (reference sequence). CDR3 length: 13 residues. The CDR3 here is CASRQGSRTEAFF. The CDR3 nucleotides are TGTGCCAGCAGGCAGGGTTCGCGCACTGAAGCTTTCTTT.

Only one count was recorded for this clone. This chain connects TRBV6-1 to TRBJ2-7; the D gene is possibly TRBD2 (7 bases). V lost 1 base to trimming and J lost 6 bases, with 16 bases between them. The length of the CDR3 is 15 residues. Germline assignment: CDR1 MNHNS and CDR2 SASEGT. The CDR3 sequence: CASSEERNGGPEQYF. The CDR3 DNA sequence: TGTGCCAGCAGTGAAGAGAGGAACGGGGGGCCCGAGCAGTACTTC.

The CDR3 region has the DNA TGTGCCAGCAGTGAAGAAGGATCTGGGGCCAACGTCCTGACTTTC. Amino acids: CASSEEGSGANVLTF. This chain joins TRBV2 and TRBJ2-6; D remains unclear. Germline assignment: CDR1 SNHLY and CDR2 FYNNEI. This CDR3 is 15 amino acids long. With 1 base removed from V and 1 base from J, the gap between germline ends came to 5 bases.

The V and J genes are TRBV13 and TRBJ1-1, with D hard to call. The CDR3 is made up of 13 amino acids. The V end lost 5 bases, the J end lost 6 bases, and 13 bases lay between the germline ends. From germline, CDR1 is PRHDT and CDR2 FYEKMQ (reference sequence). The CDR3 DNA sequence: TGTGCCAGCAGCCCCAACGGTCGGCCTGAAGCTTTCTTT. Its protein product is CASSPNGRPEAFF.

This chain uses TRBV28 with TRBJ1-2; 10 nucleotides align to TRBD1. With V trimmed by 5 bases and J by 3 bases, 3 bases remained unmatched. The CDR3 consists of 14 residues. Germline V CDR1 and CDR2: MDHEN, SYDVKM. The CDR3 DNA sequence: TGTGCCAGCAGTCCGGACAGGGGGTACTATGGCTACACCTTC. As protein: CASSPDRGYYGYTF.

The chain combines TRBV6-2 or TRBV6-3 with TRBJ1-6; 8 bases map to TRBD1. This CDR3 spans 16 amino acids. Unmatched junction bases numbered 4, after V lost 5 bases and J lost 1 base. Per the germline V gene, CDR1 is MNHEY and CDR2 is SVGEGT. The CDR3 DNA sequence: TGTGCCAGCAGTGAGAGGACAGGGTCCTATAATTCACCCCTCCACTTT. Protein product: CASSERTGSYNSPLHF.

The rearrangement links TRBV29-1 to TRBJ1-3; a possible D gene is TRBD1 (5 bases). CDR1 is SQVTM, CDR2 ANQGSEA, per germline. This CDR3 contains 14 residues. V gave up 3 bases and J gave up 4 bases, with 13 bases separating them. The CDR3 region has the DNA TGCAGCGTTGATGAGGGGTCAGCGGGAAACACCATATATTTT. It yields the protein CSVDEGSAGNTIYF.

The V call is TRBV7-9, the J call TRBJ1-4; D unresolved. Trimming took 3 bases from V and 0 from J, leaving 5 bases between them. Germline V gene data show CDR1 as SEHNR and CDR2 as FQNEAQ (reference sequence). This CDR3 is built from 14 residues. The CDR3 DNA sequence: TGTGCCAGCAGCTTTCAAGCAACTAATGAAAAACTGTTTTTT. Residues: CASSFQATNEKLFF.

The chain links TRBV4-3 to TRBJ1-2; D gene ambiguous. V was trimmed by 0 bases and J by 8 bases, leaving 10 bases between them. There are 13 residues in the CDR3. Germline CDR1 LGHNA, CDR2 YSLEER. The CDR3 is CASSQEWEGGYTF. The CDR3 region has the DNA TGCGCCAGCAGCCAAGAATGGGAGGGAGGCTACACCTTC.